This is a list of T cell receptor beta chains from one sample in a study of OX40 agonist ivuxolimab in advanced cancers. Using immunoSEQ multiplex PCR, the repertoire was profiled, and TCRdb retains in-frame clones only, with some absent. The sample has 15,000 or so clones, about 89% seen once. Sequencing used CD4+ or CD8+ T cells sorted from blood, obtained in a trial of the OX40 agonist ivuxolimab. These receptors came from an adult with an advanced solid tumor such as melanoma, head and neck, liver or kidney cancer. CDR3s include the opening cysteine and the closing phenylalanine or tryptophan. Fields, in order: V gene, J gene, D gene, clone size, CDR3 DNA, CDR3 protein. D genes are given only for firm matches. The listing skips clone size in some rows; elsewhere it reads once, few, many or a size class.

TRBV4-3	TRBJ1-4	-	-	TGCGCCAGCAGCCCGGGGACTGGAACTAATGAAAAACTGTTTTTT	CASSPGTGTNEKLFF
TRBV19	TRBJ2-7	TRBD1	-	TGTGCCAGTAGTACGACAGGGAACGAGCAGTACTTC	CASSTTGNEQYF
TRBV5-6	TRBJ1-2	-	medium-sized	TGTGCCAGCAGCTTGGTGGGGACTACCGGCGGATATGGCTACACCTTC	CASSLVGTTGGYGYTF
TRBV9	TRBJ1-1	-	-	TGTGCCAGCAGCGAGGCCGGGACAATGAACACTGAAGCTTTCTTT	CASSEAGTMNTEAFF
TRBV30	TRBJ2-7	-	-	TGTGCCTGGAGTGTACAGACTAGTCGGAGCGAGCAGTACTTC	CAWSVQTSRSEQYF
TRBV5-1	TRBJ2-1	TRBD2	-	TGCGCCAGCAGTCCCCCTAGCGGCCCTTCCTACAATGAGCAGTTCTTC	CASSPPSGPSYNEQFF
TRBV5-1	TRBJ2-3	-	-	TGCGCCAGCAGCTTGCTAGGGGGCGGGAGCTATATAGATACGCAGTATTTT	CASSLLGGGSYIDTQYF
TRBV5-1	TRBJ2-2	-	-	TGCGCCAGCAGCTGGACGGGTTTAGGGGAGCTGTTTTTT	CASSWTGLGELFF
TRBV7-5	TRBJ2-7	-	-	TGTGTCAGAAGCCAGACTAGCGGGAACTTTTACGAGCAGTACTTC	CVRSQTSGNFYEQYF
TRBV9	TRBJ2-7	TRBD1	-	TGTGCCAGCAGCTATGGACAGGGGTTCGAGCAGTACTTC	CASSYGQGFEQYF
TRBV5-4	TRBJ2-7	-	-	TGTGCCAGCAGCTTGGAAGGGGGCGGGGTTAGCTACGAGCAGTACTTC	CASSLEGGGVSYEQYF
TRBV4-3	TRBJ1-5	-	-	TGCGCCAGCAGCCAACTAGACAGGCGGGGACAGCCCCAGCATTTT	CASSQLDRRGQPQHF
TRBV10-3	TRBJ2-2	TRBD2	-	TGTGCCATCAGGGGACTAGCGGAGGGGGAGCTGTTTTTT	CAIRGLAEGELFF
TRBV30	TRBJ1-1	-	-	TGTGCCTGGAGACTGGACAAAATGAACACTGAAGCTTTCTTT	CAWRLDKMNTEAFF
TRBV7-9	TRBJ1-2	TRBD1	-	TGTGCCAGCAGCTTATCGTTAACCGTTGGGACAGGGGTCTATGGCTACACCTTC	CASSLSLTVGTGVYGYTF
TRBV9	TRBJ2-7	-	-	TGTGCCAGCAGCGTTTTCGACAGCTCCTACGAGCAGTACTTC	CASSVFDSSYEQYF
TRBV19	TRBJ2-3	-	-	TGTGCCAGTAATCAGGGATGGCCCCCAGATACGCAGTATTTT	CASNQGWPPDTQYF
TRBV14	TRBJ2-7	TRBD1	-	TGTGCCAGCAGCCAAGATGGCAGGGGGTTCTCCTACGAGCAGTACTTC	CASSQDGRGFSYEQYF
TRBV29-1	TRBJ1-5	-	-	TGCAGCGTGGGTAGAGGCGAGCCCCAGCATTTT	CSVGRGEPQHF
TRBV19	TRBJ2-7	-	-	TGTGCCAGTAGTATGATCGGGCCCTCCTACGAGCAGTACTTC	CASSMIGPSYEQYF
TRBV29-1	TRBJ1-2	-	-	TGCAGCGTTGAAGTAAATGAAAACTATGGCTACACCTTC	CSVEVNENYGYTF
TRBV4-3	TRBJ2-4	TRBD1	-	TGCGCCAGCAGCCAAGGGGACAGGGCGAACATTCAGTACTTC	CASSQGDRANIQYF
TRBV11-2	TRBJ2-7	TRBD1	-	TGTGCCAGCAGCGCATACAGGGGGAATTACGAGCAGTACTTC	CASSAYRGNYEQYF
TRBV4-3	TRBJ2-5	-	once	TGCGCCAGCAGCCAAGATGGGGCGGAAGAGACCCAGTACTTC	CASSQDGAEETQYF
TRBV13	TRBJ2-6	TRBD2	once	TGTGCCAGCAGCAAAGCTGAGGGGATCCTGATAGCGGGCTACTCTGGGGCCAACGTCCTGACTTTC	CASSKAEGILIAGYSGANVLTF
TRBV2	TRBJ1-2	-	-	TGTGCCAGCAGTGAATCCCGAGGGGGGCGCGGCTATGGCTACACCTTC	CASSESRGGRGYGYTF